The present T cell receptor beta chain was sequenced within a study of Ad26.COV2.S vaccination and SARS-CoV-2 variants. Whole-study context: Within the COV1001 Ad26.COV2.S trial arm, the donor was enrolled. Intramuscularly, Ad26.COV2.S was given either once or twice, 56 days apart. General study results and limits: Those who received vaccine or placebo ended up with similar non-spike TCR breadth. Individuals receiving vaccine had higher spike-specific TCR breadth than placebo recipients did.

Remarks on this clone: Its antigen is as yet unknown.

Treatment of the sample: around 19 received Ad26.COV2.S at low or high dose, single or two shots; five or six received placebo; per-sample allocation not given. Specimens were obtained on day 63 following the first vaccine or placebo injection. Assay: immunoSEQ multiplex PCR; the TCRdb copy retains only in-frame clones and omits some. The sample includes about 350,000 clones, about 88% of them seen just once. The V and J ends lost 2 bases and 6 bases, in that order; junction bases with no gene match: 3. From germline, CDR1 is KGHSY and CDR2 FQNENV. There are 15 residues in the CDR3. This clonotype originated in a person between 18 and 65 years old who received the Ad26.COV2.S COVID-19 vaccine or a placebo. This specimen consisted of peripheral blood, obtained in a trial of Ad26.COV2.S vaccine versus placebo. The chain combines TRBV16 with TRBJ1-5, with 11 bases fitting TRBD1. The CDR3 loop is CASSQGTGGGQPQHF. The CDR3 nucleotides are TGTGCCAGCAGCCAAGGGACAGGGGGGGGTCAGCCCCAGCATTTT.